The T cell receptor (beta chain) described here comes from a study of prognosis after radiotherapy for stage I lung cancer. The CDR3 contains 13 residues. V shed 6 bases and J shed 8 bases, with 14 bases lying between them. None of the patients had undergone chemotherapy or radiotherapy beforehand or had any other malignancy, and each showed node-negative status on CT and PET/CT. Two-round multiplex PCR amplified TCR beta CDR3 from genomic DNA. Initially, in first-round PCR, primers specific to each TRBV and TRBJ gene were used. TCRdb reprocessed the multiplex PCR reads with MiXCR, giving one entry per CDR3 protein. Here the sample spans roughly 12,000 distinct CDR3 sequences, roughly 40% being singletons.

The source was PBMCs, collected before or after stereotactic body radiation therapy (not recorded which). V and J are TRBV12-3 or TRBV12-4 and TRBJ1-5, with D hard to call. This TCR derives from a donor over 45 with non-small cell lung cancer. CDR3 loop: CASSPSRGEPQHF. Written as DNA, the CDR3 is TGTGCCAGCAGCCCCTCCCGTGGCGAGCCCCAGCATTTT.